This record concerns one TCR beta chain sequence. Its cognate antigen is unknown. These data belong to a study of T cell clonotyping in hematopoietic cell transplantation. Measured with immunoSEQ multiplex PCR; TCRdb has only the in-frame clones, and not every one. There are roughly 9,300 clones in the sample; 84% occur only once, and 51% lies in the top ten. Study results and caveats: CD4 and CD8 repertoire contributions could not be separated without sorting.

Recipients were bled about 28 days pretransplant and at posttransplant days 30, 100, 180. CDR3 size: 15 residues. Germline V lookup: CDR1 SGHAT, CDR2 FQNNGV. J was trimmed by 4 bases and V by 4 bases; bases with no gene match: 9. This chain joins TRBV11-2 and TRBJ2-7; 8 positions match TRBD2. Sequenced material: PBMCs, taken at the time of graft-versus-host disease after allogeneic stem cell transplant. This clonotype was obtained from a male patient aged 60-70 years who had an allogeneic stem cell transplant from an unrelated donor, so the T cells may come from the graft donor. Some clones in this sample may be carry-over from other donors' samples. CDR3 amino acids: CASSSYRGLAYEQYF. In DNA form, the CDR3 reads TGTGCCAGCAGCTCTTACCGAGGACTAGCATACGAGCAGTACTTC.